The clone carrying this T cell receptor (beta chain) has more than one count but fewer than ten. Its specificity is not known. The CDR3 is 14 amino acids. The V gene lost 5 bases and the J gene lost 13 bases, with 21 bases spanning the gap. Germline loops: CDR1 ENHRY, CDR2 SYGVKD. This specimen belongs to a study of spatial heterogeneity in lung cancer. Study-wide findings and caveats: Tumor TCRs that were ubiquitous and expanded showed up in blood more at resection than follow-up.

One entry per CDR3 protein, called by TCRdb with MiXCR from the 5' RACE reads. The sample consists of 95,000 to 120,000 distinct CDR3 sequences, about 10% of them appearing once. Sample time point: blood at routine non-recurrence follow-up after resection. Frozen PBMC, nontumor lung or tumor provided whole RNA, which was sequenced unsorted. The starting material was PBMCs, obtained at follow-up. The chain has TRBV10-3 and TRBJ2-1; D may be TRBD1 (6 bases). The sequence came from a female donor with early-stage non-small cell lung cancer. The CDR3 sequence is CAISQETGALSQFF. The CDR3 DNA sequence: TGTGCCATCAGTCAAGAGACAGGTGCCCTGTCCCAGTTCTTC.